These T cell receptor beta chains were read from a single sample in a study of brain T cells in children with intractable seizures. Libraries were prepared by immunoSEQ multiplex PCR; TCRdb keeps only in-frame clonotypes and omits some of them. The data show roughly 64,000 clones, about 96% seen once. Sequenced here: peripheral blood, sampled at surgery. These receptors all stem from a boy under three years old with focal cortical dysplasia and intractable seizures. Each CDR3 is given with its conserved first and last residue. D genes are given only for firm matches. Size is stated for part of the rows, as once, few or many counts, or as a class when the clone is expanded.

>TRBJ2-7|NA|TRBV5-1|NA
CASSLVSGFGYEQYF
TGCGCCAGCAGCTTGGTATCGGGTTTTGGCTACGAGCAGTACTTC
>TRBJ2-4|NA|TRBV14|NA
CASSQGGGAKNIQYF
TGTGCCAGCAGCCAAGGGGGTGGGGCCAAAAACATTCAGTACTTC
>TRBJ2-2|NA|TRBV5-1|NA
CASSLAAQGIGGGELFF
TGCGCCAGCAGCTTGGCAGCGCAGGGCATCGGGGGCGGGGAGCTGTTTTTT
>TRBJ2-1|NA|TRBV11-2|NA
CASSLAGIRGEISNEQFF
TGTGCCAGCAGCTTAGCTGGGATTAGGGGAGAGATTAGCAATGAGCAGTTCTTC
>TRBJ1-2|NA|TRBV27|NA
CASSLAADSFYGYTF
TGTGCCAGCAGTTTAGCCGCGGACAGTTTCTATGGCTACACCTTC
>TRBJ2-2|once|TRBV11-2|NA
CASTFDSTNTGELFF
TGTGCCAGCACCTTTGACTCCACGAACACCGGGGAGCTGTTTTTT
>TRBJ2-5|NA|TRBV12-3/TRBV12-4|NA
CASSLVETQYF
TGTGCCAGCAGTTTAGTTGAGACCCAGTACTTC
>TRBJ2-7|NA|TRBV6-2/TRBV6-3|NA
CASSFLIPSYEQYF
TGTGCCAGCAGTTTCCTCATCCCTTCCTACGAGCAGTACTTC
>TRBJ1-5|NA|TRBV19|NA
CASSGETPSQPQHF
TGTGCCAGTAGTGGGGAAACCCCAAGTCAGCCCCAGCATTTT
>TRBJ2-5|NA|TRBV2|NA
CASRQAGLETQYF
TGTGCCAGCCGGCAGGCCGGGTTGGAGACCCAGTACTTC
>TRBJ2-2|NA|TRBV2|TRBD1
CASRGQPGELFF
TGTGCCAGCAGGGGACAGCCCGGGGAGCTGTTTTTT
>TRBJ1-2|NA|TRBV21-1|NA
CASSKESVADNYGYTF
TGTGCCAGCAGCAAAGAATCGGTTGCTGATAACTATGGCTACACCTTC
>TRBJ1-2|NA|TRBV3-1/TRBV3-2|NA
CASSVRGTYGYTF
TGTGCCAGCAGCGTACGGGGTACCTATGGCTACACCTTC